These 20 T cell receptor beta chains originate from one sample sequenced in a study of blood T cell repertoires in COVID-19 (dated by TCRdb to 2019 to 2021). The library was built by means of the immunoSEQ multiplex PCR assay. Held by TCRdb, this immuneACCESS table contains in-frame sequences only and omits some clones. Under half of the omission traces to an unresolved V gene where checked; the cause of the rest is unknown. The sample has roughly 520,000 clones on record, 88% of them singletons. Of the sample, less than 2% is held by the ten largest clones. Sequencing was performed on PBMCs or T cells enriched from blood (not recorded which). These receptors came from a woman aged 35 to 49 who had recovered from COVID-19.

The CDR3 DNA reads as TGTGCCAGCAGCTTTGGACAGGGGGTCCACGAGCAGTACTTC. It translates to CASSFGQGVHEQYF. V usage is TRBV7-9 and J usage is TRBJ2-7; TRBD1 aligns across 10 bases. Trimming took 3 bases from V and 5 from J; bases not matched to a gene: 4. There are 14 residues in the CDR3. Germline lookup yields CDR1 SEHNR and CDR2 FQNEAQ (reference sequence).

J is TRBJ2-1 and V is TRBV6-5; D call uncertain. The CDR3 is 13 residues long. V gave up 0 bases and J gave up 5 bases, with 5 bases separating them. Germline CDR1 is MNHEY and CDR2 is SVGAGI. The CDR3 region is CASSYSGDNEQFF. The CDR3, as DNA: TGTGCCAGCAGTTACTCAGGAGACAATGAGCAGTTCTTC.

V is TRBV7-2 and J is TRBJ1-2; TRBD1 might be the D (5 bases). The V end was cut by 4 bases, the J end by 2 bases, with 11 bases between. The CDR3 extends over 14 amino acids. Germline V gene lookup returns CDR1 SGHTA and CDR2 FQGNSA. The CDR3 coding sequence is TGTGCCAGCAGCTCCCTGGCAGGGAACTATGGCTACACCTTC. It yields the protein CASSSLAGNYGYTF.

The chain employs TRBV27 and TRBJ1-1; TRBD1 matches at 8 bases. V lost 5 bases, J lost 4 bases, and 15 bases stayed unmatched. Germline CDR1 MNHEY, CDR2 SMNVEV (reference sequence). This CDR3 is 17 amino acids long. The chain's CDR3 is CASSHSLGAQGVTEAFF. The CDR3 DNA is TGTGCCAGCAGTCACTCACTGGGGGCACAGGGGGTCACTGAAGCTTTCTTT.

The chain has TRBV19 and TRBJ2-1; possibly TRBD2 for D (5 bases). The CDR3 runs 16 residues. V dropped 0 bases and J dropped 7 bases, with 16 bases sitting between them. Germline CDR1 and CDR2: LNHDA and SQIVND (reference sequence). CDR3 DNA sequence: TGTGCCAGTAGTATAGATCCACCGGGGATATCGAATGAGCAGTTCTTC. Translation gives CASSIDPPGISNEQFF.

V is TRBV5-1 and J is TRBJ1-2; TRBD1 matches at 9 bases. The V segment lost 4 bases and the J segment 2 bases; nucleotides outside the gene matches: 12. The CDR3 is made up of 17 amino acids. Germline assignment: CDR1 SGHRS and CDR2 YFSETQ. The CDR3 bases are TGCGCCAGCAGCGTAGCCCCCGGGACAGGGTTAAACTATGGCTACACCTTC. Residues: CASSVAPGTGLNYGYTF.

This clone showed up just a few times. The rearrangement joins TRBV7-2 to TRBJ1-2; TRBD1 might be the D (5 bases). V gave up 1 base and J gave up 3 bases, with 9 bases separating them. The CDR3 is 14 amino acids. In germline, CDR1 is SGHTA, CDR2 FQGNSA. For the CDR3, the DNA is TGTGCCAGCAGCTTAGAGGTGGGGCACTATGGCTACACCTTC. Protein sequence: CASSLEVGHYGYTF.

This clone appeared once. The chain combines TRBV2 with TRBJ1-6; D gene unclear. The CDR3 spans 14 residues. Trimming cost V 0 bases and J 8 bases, with 8 bases left between them. The germline gives CDR1 SNHLY, CDR2 FYNNEI. The CDR3 DNA is TGTGCCAGCAGTGAAGCCGCTAGACATTCACCCCTCCACTTT. Translating gives CASSEAARHSPLHF.

This clone occurred a few times. The chain is built from TRBV5-6 and TRBJ1-1; no clear D. V was trimmed by 1 base and J by 7 bases, leaving 11 bases between them. Germline CDR1 reads SGHDT; CDR2 reads YYEEEE. CDR3 length: 13 residues. CDR3 sequence reads: CASSLQISGEAFF. Here the CDR3 DNA reads TGTGCCAGCAGCTTGCAAATTAGTGGTGAAGCTTTCTTT.

This rearrangement joins TRBV27 to TRBJ2-6, with 8 bases matching TRBD1. This CDR3 is built from 16 residues. Germline-derived CDR1 and CDR2 are MNHEY and SMNVEV (reference sequence). With V trimmed by 3 bases and J by 4 bases, 5 bases remained unmatched. This chain's CDR3 is CASSFGQGVGANVLTF. The CDR3, as DNA: TGTGCCAGCAGTTTCGGACAGGGTGTCGGGGCCAACGTCCTGACTTTC.

The chain combines TRBV10-3 with TRBJ1-6; TRBD1 is a possible D gene (5 bases). Germline V lookup: CDR1 ENHRY, CDR2 SYGVKD. The CDR3 totals 13 residues. Trimming took off 6 bases at V and 5 bases at J, with 8 bases between the two ends. Here the CDR3 reads CAIRDMNNSPLHF. The CDR3 bases are TGTGCCATCAGGGACATGAATAATTCACCCCTCCACTTT.

CDR3 DNA sequence: TGTGCCAGCCGAGAGACAGGGGCTTACAATGAGCAGTTCTTC. Translation gives CASRETGAYNEQFF. V is TRBV6-5 and J is TRBJ2-1; 8 bases map to TRBD1. The CDR3 is made up of 14 amino acids. V shed 8 bases, J shed 4 bases, and the junction held 7 bases outside the gene matches. Germline CDR1 reads MNHEY; CDR2 reads SVGAGI.

V and J are TRBV5-1 and TRBJ1-1, with a possible D match to TRBD1 (5 bases). The length of the CDR3 is 14 residues. Trimming cost V 1 base and J 6 bases, with 13 bases left between them. Germline-derived CDR1 and CDR2 are SGHRS and YFSETQ. The DNA for the CDR3 is TGCGCCAGCAGCTTGAGGGCAGGGCTTGCTGAAGCTTTCTTT. This codes for CASSLRAGLAEAFF.

V usage is TRBV11-2 and J usage is TRBJ1-1; D remains unclear. V was pared by 3 bases and J by 4 bases, with 12 bases between. CDR1 SGHAT and CDR2 FQNNGV come from the germline V gene. The CDR3 contains 14 residues. The CDR3 nucleotides read TGTGCCAGCAGCTTGAACAGTCTCTTCACTGAAGCTTTCTTT. This encodes CASSLNSLFTEAFF.

The genes are TRBV5-8 and TRBJ1-5; a weak D match, TRBD1 (6 bases). The CDR3 is 13 residues long. CDR1 and CDR2 from the germline V gene are SGHTS and YDEGEE. V lost 7 bases, J lost 3 bases, and 11 bases lay in between. The CDR3 loop is CASDTGLNQPQHF. In DNA form, the CDR3 reads TGTGCCAGCGATACAGGGCTCAATCAGCCCCAGCATTTT.

The chain's CDR3 is CASNPGLSTDTQYF. CDR3 nucleotides: TGTGCCAGCAACCCGGGACTTAGCACAGATACGCAGTATTTT. The rearrangement joins TRBV9 to TRBJ2-3; D may be TRBD2 (6 bases). Germline V gene sequence: CDR1 SGDLS, CDR2 YYNGEE. The CDR3 spans 14 residues. Trimming cost V 6 bases and J 0 bases, with 11 bases left between them.

The rearrangement joins TRBV6-1 to TRBJ1-2; weak D call: TRBD1 (6 bases). The CDR3 has 16 amino acids. Between the trimmed V and J ends, which lost 1 base and 4 bases, there was a span of 16 bases. From germline, CDR1 is MNHNS and CDR2 SASEGT. CDR3 DNA sequence: TGTGCCAGCAGTGAAGGTTTGGGGGCCGTCGGCTATGGCTACACCTTC. This codes for CASSEGLGAVGYGYTF.

The chain combines TRBV5-1 with TRBJ2-1; 7 nucleotides line up with TRBD2. The CDR3 runs 15 residues. V dropped 5 bases and J dropped 8; count of bases not matched to a gene: 13. Germline loops: CDR1 SGHRS, CDR2 YFSETQ. CDR3 amino acids: CASRPTGTTVHEQFF. Here the CDR3 DNA reads TGCGCCAGCAGACCCACCGGGACTACAGTCCATGAGCAGTTCTTC.

The rearrangement links TRBV6-1 to TRBJ1-2; D is possibly TRBD1 (6 bases). Germline CDR1 is MNHNS and CDR2 is SASEGT. This CDR3 is built from 12 residues. V was clipped by 3 bases and J by 9 bases, with 11 bases between them. The CDR3 DNA reads as TGTGCCAGCAGTGAGTACAGGGATCGCTACACCTTC. It yields the protein CASSEYRDRYTF.

This clone was seen only a few times. The V gene is TRBV19, the J gene TRBJ2-1; 10 nucleotides agree with TRBD1. V gave up 6 bases and J gave up 7 bases; unmatched junction bases: 12. The germline CDR1 and CDR2 sequences are LNHDA and SQIVND (reference sequence). CDR3 length equals 16 residues. CDR3 sequence: CASSRRGRQGANEQFF. In DNA, the CDR3 is TGTGCCAGTAGCCGGCGAGGGAGACAGGGGGCGAATGAGCAGTTCTTC. Based on the CDR3 plus reference TRBV19 and TRBJ2-1, the full variable domain is DGGITQSPKYLFRKEGQNVTLSCEQNLNHDAMYWYRQDPGQGLRLIYYSQIVNDFQKGDIAEGYSVSREKKESFPLTVTSAQKNPTAFYLCASSRRGRQGANEQFFGPGTRLTVL.